A selection of T cell receptor beta chains follows, all from one sample in a study of CD8 T cells in Susac syndrome. TCRdb ran MiXCR on the immunoSEQ multiplex PCR reads and lists one entry per CDR3 protein. The data hold tens of thousands of distinct CDR3 sequences, with roughly 96% observed a single time. Sequencing input: CD8+ T cells from PBMCs. The receptors stem from a human donor with Susac syndrome. Each CDR3 is given without its conserved first and last residue. The order of the fields is V gene, J gene, CDR3 protein.

V gene: TRBV30
J gene: TRBJ1-2
CDR3 protein: AETSQTRVSGYT

V gene: TRBV29-1
J gene: TRBJ2-7
CDR3 protein: SARYEGLYEQY

V gene: TRBV20-1
J gene: TRBJ2-3
CDR3 protein: SAQWTGNLDTQY

V gene: TRBV13
J gene: TRBJ1-6
CDR3 protein: ASSAGQGGSPLH

V gene: TRBV20-1
J gene: TRBJ1-2
CDR3 protein: SASVPGLNGYT

V gene: TRBV29-1
J gene: TRBJ2-1
CDR3 protein: SERASGGALNEQF

V gene: TRBV3-1
J gene: TRBJ2-3
CDR3 protein: ASGDSYTDTQY

V gene: TRBV10-3
J gene: TRBJ2-6
CDR3 protein: AINEGPKAGANVLT

V gene: TRBV20-1
J gene: TRBJ2-5
CDR3 protein: SAGPRGRETQY

V gene: TRBV11-2
J gene: TRBJ2-1
CDR3 protein: ASSLGAGGPNQQF

V gene: TRBV7-9
J gene: TRBJ1-5
CDR3 protein: ASSGGEQPQH

V gene: TRBV24-1
J gene: TRBJ1-5
CDR3 protein: ATRTDRGGNQPQH

V gene: TRBV30
J gene: TRBJ1-2
CDR3 protein: ASGIGYT

V gene: TRBV9
J gene: TRBJ2-1
CDR3 protein: ASSVIAGGNNEQF

V gene: TRBV30
J gene: TRBJ2-7
CDR3 protein: AWSPDRGDYEQY

V gene: TRBV7-9
J gene: TRBJ2-5
CDR3 protein: ASSPRNQQETQY

V gene: TRBV5-6
J gene: TRBJ2-5
CDR3 protein: ASSLGGGGQETQY

V gene: TRBV12-3/TRBV12-4
J gene: TRBJ2-7
CDR3 protein: ASSLGISYEQY

V gene: TRBV30
J gene: TRBJ1-4
CDR3 protein: AWSDRGIGEKLF

V gene: TRBV20-1
J gene: TRBJ1-5
CDR3 protein: SARNLQGGQPQH

V gene: TRBV18
J gene: TRBJ1-1
CDR3 protein: ASSPSQRGPEAF

V gene: TRBV30
J gene: TRBJ2-2
CDR3 protein: AWSKHSNTGELF

V gene: TRBV27
J gene: TRBJ1-4
CDR3 protein: ASTRGAGEKLF

V gene: TRBV9
J gene: TRBJ1-2
CDR3 protein: ASSSGQGIYGYT

V gene: TRBV4-3
J gene: TRBJ2-7
CDR3 protein: ASARDRDYEQY

V gene: TRBV11-2
J gene: TRBJ2-2
CDR3 protein: ASSLKTGELF

V gene: TRBV30
J gene: TRBJ1-6
CDR3 protein: AWTGDSDSPLH

V gene: TRBV19
J gene: TRBJ1-5
CDR3 protein: ASSMSRERDQPQH

V gene: TRBV6-5
J gene: TRBJ2-7
CDR3 protein: ASSYSGTAGRYEQY

V gene: TRBV6-2/TRBV6-3
J gene: TRBJ1-1
CDR3 protein: ASRRTRQHLNTEAF

V gene: TRBV7-8
J gene: TRBJ1-2
CDR3 protein: ASSLDGVLYGYT

V gene: TRBV18
J gene: TRBJ1-4
CDR3 protein: ASSPRQGEKLF

V gene: TRBV7-2
J gene: TRBJ2-3
CDR3 protein: ASSSGALSTDTQY

V gene: TRBV20-1
J gene: TRBJ2-3
CDR3 protein: SARKPGQGESSTDTQY

V gene: TRBV2
J gene: TRBJ2-7
CDR3 protein: ASSEGGVYEQY

V gene: TRBV7-6
J gene: TRBJ1-1
CDR3 protein: ASSPRGPGGGGEAF

V gene: TRBV30
J gene: TRBJ1-6
CDR3 protein: AWSDGTSNSPLH

V gene: TRBV27
J gene: TRBJ2-6
CDR3 protein: ASTPSRAPKPGANVLT

V gene: TRBV5-4
J gene: TRBJ1-4
CDR3 protein: ASSSETATNEKLF

V gene: TRBV7-2
J gene: TRBJ1-2
CDR3 protein: ASRDWGRDYT

V gene: TRBV3-1
J gene: TRBJ1-5
CDR3 protein: ASSREQGRNQPQH

V gene: TRBV7-8
J gene: TRBJ1-2
CDR3 protein: ASSLVVTATNYGYT

V gene: TRBV7-9
J gene: TRBJ1-6
CDR3 protein: ASSLGGPRNSPLH

V gene: TRBV29-1
J gene: TRBJ1-1
CDR3 protein: SVASTEAF

V gene: TRBV12-3/TRBV12-4
J gene: TRBJ1-5
CDR3 protein: ASSQSSQPQH

V gene: TRBV11-2
J gene: TRBJ1-1
CDR3 protein: ASSLAFKGRLNTEAF

V gene: TRBV20-1
J gene: TRBJ1-1
CDR3 protein: SALTGGLNTEAF

V gene: TRBV25-1
J gene: TRBJ1-2
CDR3 protein: ASSEWAQGAGDGYT

V gene: TRBV12-3/TRBV12-4
J gene: TRBJ1-3
CDR3 protein: ASSFRQAGNTIY

V gene: TRBV28
J gene: TRBJ2-7
CDR3 protein: ASSLKQGTYEQY